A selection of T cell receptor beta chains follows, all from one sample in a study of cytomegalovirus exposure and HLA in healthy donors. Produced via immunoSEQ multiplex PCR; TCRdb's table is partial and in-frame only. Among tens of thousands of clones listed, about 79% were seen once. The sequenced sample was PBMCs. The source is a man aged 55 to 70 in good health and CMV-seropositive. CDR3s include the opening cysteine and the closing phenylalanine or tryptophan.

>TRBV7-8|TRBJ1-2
CASSLLVGYTF
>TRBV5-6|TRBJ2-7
CASRTGVSYEQYF
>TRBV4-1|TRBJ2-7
CASSQAQPGARREQYF
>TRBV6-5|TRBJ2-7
CASSSAGGTEYEQYF
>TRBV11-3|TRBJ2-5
CASSSGRSEETQYF
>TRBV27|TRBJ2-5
CASSELDRAQETQYF
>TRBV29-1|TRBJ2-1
CSLQTSGTRNEQFF
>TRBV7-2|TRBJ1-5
CASSPVGGSKPQHF
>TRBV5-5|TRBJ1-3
CASSLTGTGNTIYF
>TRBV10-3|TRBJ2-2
CAISDGGGPTGELFF
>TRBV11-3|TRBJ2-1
CASSSDNYNEQFF
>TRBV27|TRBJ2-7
CASSLLGGTREQYF
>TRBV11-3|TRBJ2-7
CASSLSGTGGYEQYF